This TCR beta chain was identified during a study of technical replicates of blood from several donors. Sequenced by immunoSEQ multiplex PCR; TCRdb stores in-frame clones only, minus some. The data contain about 57,000 clones, just over 90% of them singletons. Germline CDR1 and CDR2: SGHDT and YYEEEE. The V end was cut by 0 bases, the J end by 4 bases, with 16 bases between. CDR3 length: 16 residues. The clonotype comes from a human donor in good health. Some clones in this sample may be carry-over from other donors' samples. The chain is built from TRBV5-6 and TRBJ1-2; D is undetermined. The sequenced sample was PBMCs. CDR3 nucleotide sequence: TGTGCCAGCAGCTTGGGGGGAAGGCTAGCTGCCTATGGCTACACCTTC. It codes for CASSLGGRLAAYGYTF.